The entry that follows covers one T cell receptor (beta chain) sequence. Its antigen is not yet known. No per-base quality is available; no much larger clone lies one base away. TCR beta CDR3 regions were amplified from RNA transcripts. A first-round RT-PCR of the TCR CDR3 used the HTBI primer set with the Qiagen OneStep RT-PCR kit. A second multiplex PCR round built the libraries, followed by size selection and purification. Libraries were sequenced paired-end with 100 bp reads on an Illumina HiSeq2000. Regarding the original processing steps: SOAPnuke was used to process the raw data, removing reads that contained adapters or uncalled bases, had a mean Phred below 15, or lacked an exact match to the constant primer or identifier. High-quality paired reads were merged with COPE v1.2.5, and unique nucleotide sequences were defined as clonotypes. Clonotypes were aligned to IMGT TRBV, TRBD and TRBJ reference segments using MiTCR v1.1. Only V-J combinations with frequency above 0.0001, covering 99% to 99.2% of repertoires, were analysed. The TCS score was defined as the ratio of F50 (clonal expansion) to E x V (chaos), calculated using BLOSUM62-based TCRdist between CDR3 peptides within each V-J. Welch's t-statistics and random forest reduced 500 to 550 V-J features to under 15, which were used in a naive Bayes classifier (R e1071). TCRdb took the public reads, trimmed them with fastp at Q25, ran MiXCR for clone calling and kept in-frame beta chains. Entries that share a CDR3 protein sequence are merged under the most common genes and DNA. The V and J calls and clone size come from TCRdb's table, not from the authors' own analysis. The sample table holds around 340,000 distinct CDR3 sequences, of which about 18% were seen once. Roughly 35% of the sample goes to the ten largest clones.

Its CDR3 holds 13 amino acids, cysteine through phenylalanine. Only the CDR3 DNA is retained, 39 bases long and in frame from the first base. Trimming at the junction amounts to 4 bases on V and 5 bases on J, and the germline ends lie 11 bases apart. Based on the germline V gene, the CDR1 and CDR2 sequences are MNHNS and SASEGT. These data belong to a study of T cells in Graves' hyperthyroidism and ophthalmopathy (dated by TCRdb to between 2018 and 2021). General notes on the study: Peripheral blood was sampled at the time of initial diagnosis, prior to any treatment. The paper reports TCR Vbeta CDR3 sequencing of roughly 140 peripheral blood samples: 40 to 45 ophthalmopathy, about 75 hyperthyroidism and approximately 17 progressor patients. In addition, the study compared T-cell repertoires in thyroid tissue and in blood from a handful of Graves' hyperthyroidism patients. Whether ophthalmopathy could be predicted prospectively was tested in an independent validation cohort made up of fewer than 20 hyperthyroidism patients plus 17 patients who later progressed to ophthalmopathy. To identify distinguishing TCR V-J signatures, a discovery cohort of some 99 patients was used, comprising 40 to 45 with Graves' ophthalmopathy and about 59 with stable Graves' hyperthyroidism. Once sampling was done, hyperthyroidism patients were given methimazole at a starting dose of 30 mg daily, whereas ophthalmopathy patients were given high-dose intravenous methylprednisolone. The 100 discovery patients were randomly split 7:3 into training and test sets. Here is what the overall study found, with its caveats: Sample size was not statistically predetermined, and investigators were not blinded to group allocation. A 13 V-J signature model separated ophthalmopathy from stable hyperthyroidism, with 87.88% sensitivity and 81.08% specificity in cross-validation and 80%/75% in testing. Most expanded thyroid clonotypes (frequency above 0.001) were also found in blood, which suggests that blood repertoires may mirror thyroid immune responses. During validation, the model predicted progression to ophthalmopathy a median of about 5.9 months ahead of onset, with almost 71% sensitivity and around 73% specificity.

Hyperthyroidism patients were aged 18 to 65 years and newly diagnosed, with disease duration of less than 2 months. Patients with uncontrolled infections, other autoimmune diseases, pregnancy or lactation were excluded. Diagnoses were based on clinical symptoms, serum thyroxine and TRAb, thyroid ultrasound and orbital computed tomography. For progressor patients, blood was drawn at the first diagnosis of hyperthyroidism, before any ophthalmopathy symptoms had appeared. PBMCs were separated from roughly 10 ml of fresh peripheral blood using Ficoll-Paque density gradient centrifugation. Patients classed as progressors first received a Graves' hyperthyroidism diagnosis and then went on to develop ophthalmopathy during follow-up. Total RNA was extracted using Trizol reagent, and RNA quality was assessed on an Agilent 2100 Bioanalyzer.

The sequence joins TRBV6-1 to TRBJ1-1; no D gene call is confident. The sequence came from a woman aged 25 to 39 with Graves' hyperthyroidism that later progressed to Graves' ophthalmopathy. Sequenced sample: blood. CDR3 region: CASSAARETEAFF. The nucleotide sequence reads TGTGCCAGCAGTGCGGCCCGGGAAACTGAAGCTTTCTTT.